The rows below give T cell receptor beta chains drawn from one sample of a study of preoperative IRX-2 immunotherapy in early breast cancer. This table comes from immunoSEQ multiplex PCR, and its TCRdb copy is limited to in-frame clones, with some not included. The sample yields 35,000 to 55,000 clones, about 95% seen once. The material sequenced was tumor tissue, taken after IRX-2 immunotherapy. The receptor source for this set is a human donor with breast cancer. Each CDR3 is given with its conserved first and last residue. The D gene is left open where the match is weak.

j_gene: TRBJ1-2
v_gene: TRBV27
d_gene: -
CDR3aa: CASSSRTGNGYTF

j_gene: TRBJ2-1
v_gene: TRBV5-4
d_gene: TRBD2
CDR3aa: CASKAGDNEQFF

j_gene: TRBJ2-1
v_gene: TRBV19
d_gene: TRBD2
CDR3aa: CASTNSFGTSLGDEQFF

j_gene: TRBJ2-7
v_gene: TRBV4-3
d_gene: TRBD2
CDR3aa: CASSQDRSSGPYEQYF

j_gene: TRBJ2-7
v_gene: TRBV5-1
d_gene: TRBD2
CDR3aa: CASSHGTSGTVSYEQYF

j_gene: TRBJ2-2
v_gene: TRBV5-1
d_gene: -
CDR3aa: CASTRGLGGPRENTGELFF

j_gene: TRBJ1-3
v_gene: TRBV7-2
d_gene: -
CDR3aa: CASSLGPNRARSGNTIYF

j_gene: TRBJ2-1
v_gene: TRBV7-3
d_gene: TRBD1
CDR3aa: CASSPQGAAYNEQFF

j_gene: TRBJ2-3
v_gene: TRBV7-2
d_gene: -
CDR3aa: CASSLTRAGDTQYF

j_gene: TRBJ1-3
v_gene: TRBV5-6
d_gene: -
CDR3aa: CASSFGALYGNTIYF

j_gene: TRBJ2-1
v_gene: TRBV10-3
d_gene: TRBD2
CDR3aa: CAISELSGSYNEQFF

j_gene: TRBJ2-4
v_gene: TRBV27
d_gene: TRBD2
CDR3aa: CASSSTSSASGIQYF

j_gene: TRBJ1-3
v_gene: TRBV28
d_gene: -
CDR3aa: CASSQLRAGNTIYF

j_gene: TRBJ2-5
v_gene: TRBV27
d_gene: -
CDR3aa: CASSFYGHSGETQYF

j_gene: TRBJ1-1
v_gene: TRBV11-3
d_gene: -
CDR3aa: CASSLDSDRLNTEAFF

j_gene: TRBJ1-2
v_gene: TRBV18
d_gene: -
CDR3aa: CASSPNGAGGYTF

j_gene: TRBJ1-4
v_gene: TRBV28
d_gene: -
CDR3aa: CASSLGTNEKLFF

j_gene: TRBJ2-5
v_gene: TRBV14
d_gene: -
CDR3aa: CASSQVGAETQYF

j_gene: TRBJ2-5
v_gene: TRBV9
d_gene: TRBD2
CDR3aa: CASSVLAGVQETQYF

j_gene: TRBJ2-7
v_gene: TRBV19
d_gene: -
CDR3aa: CASSIQGEGYEQYF

j_gene: TRBJ2-5
v_gene: TRBV7-2
d_gene: -
CDR3aa: CASSSTQETQYF

j_gene: TRBJ1-4
v_gene: TRBV20-1
d_gene: -
CDR3aa: CSATLNEKLFF

j_gene: TRBJ1-1
v_gene: TRBV7-9
d_gene: -
CDR3aa: CASSYLMDVNTEAFF

j_gene: TRBJ2-7
v_gene: TRBV7-9
d_gene: -
CDR3aa: CASSLGDGYEQYF

j_gene: TRBJ2-7
v_gene: TRBV11-3
d_gene: TRBD1
CDR3aa: CASSPGTGSYEQYF

j_gene: TRBJ1-5
v_gene: TRBV9
d_gene: -
CDR3aa: CASSVGGNSNQPQHF

j_gene: TRBJ2-5
v_gene: TRBV6-5
d_gene: -
CDR3aa: CASSYPEQRETQYF

j_gene: TRBJ1-3
v_gene: TRBV7-9
d_gene: -
CDR3aa: CASTLGFGSGNTIYF

j_gene: TRBJ2-7
v_gene: TRBV5-5
d_gene: -
CDR3aa: CASSALQRGLFYEQYF

j_gene: TRBJ1-2
v_gene: TRBV28
d_gene: TRBD1
CDR3aa: CASSLGDSSTLYGYTF

j_gene: TRBJ2-1
v_gene: TRBV9
d_gene: TRBD1
CDR3aa: CASSGTGGLHNEQFF

j_gene: TRBJ2-1
v_gene: TRBV13
d_gene: -
CDR3aa: CASSVAGHEQFF

j_gene: TRBJ1-6
v_gene: TRBV30
d_gene: -
CDR3aa: CAWRAISFSPLHF

j_gene: TRBJ1-1
v_gene: TRBV9
d_gene: -
CDR3aa: CASSVSPQNTEAFF

j_gene: TRBJ1-4
v_gene: TRBV7-3
d_gene: -
CDR3aa: CASSLINEGATNEKLFF

j_gene: TRBJ2-2
v_gene: TRBV6-5
d_gene: TRBD1
CDR3aa: CASSYFGQGTGELFF

j_gene: TRBJ2-7
v_gene: TRBV28
d_gene: -
CDR3aa: CASSLGSSYEQYF

j_gene: TRBJ1-4
v_gene: TRBV14
d_gene: -
CDR3aa: CASSHTREKLFF

j_gene: TRBJ1-2
v_gene: TRBV21-1
d_gene: -
CDR3aa: CASSPLKAGGACGYTF

j_gene: TRBJ1-6
v_gene: TRBV7-8
d_gene: TRBD1
CDR3aa: CASSLRDRGYSPLHF

j_gene: TRBJ2-2
v_gene: TRBV27
d_gene: -
CDR3aa: CASSPTGIHVSLTGELFF

j_gene: TRBJ1-3
v_gene: TRBV11-3
d_gene: -
CDR3aa: CASSRGSGNTIYF

j_gene: TRBJ2-7
v_gene: TRBV18
d_gene: -
CDR3aa: CASSPIGLASLEQYF

j_gene: TRBJ1-5
v_gene: TRBV9
d_gene: -
CDR3aa: CASSEPGSYQPQHF

j_gene: TRBJ2-2
v_gene: TRBV4-1
d_gene: -
CDR3aa: CASSRLANTGELFF

j_gene: TRBJ2-2
v_gene: TRBV14
d_gene: -
CDR3aa: CASGTPQVGELFF

j_gene: TRBJ1-6
v_gene: TRBV2
d_gene: TRBD1
CDR3aa: CATPRTGGSLLHF

j_gene: TRBJ2-1
v_gene: TRBV5-8
d_gene: -
CDR3aa: CASSFTGNNEQFF

j_gene: TRBJ2-7
v_gene: TRBV5-1
d_gene: -
CDR3aa: CASSFSRGEQYF

j_gene: TRBJ2-3
v_gene: TRBV9
d_gene: TRBD2
CDR3aa: CASSSQTSGGTTDTQYF

j_gene: TRBJ1-2
v_gene: TRBV5-1
d_gene: -
CDR3aa: CASSLGSAGYTF

j_gene: TRBJ2-4
v_gene: TRBV7-2
d_gene: -
CDR3aa: CASSTPISGNIQYF

j_gene: TRBJ2-1
v_gene: TRBV9
d_gene: TRBD2
CDR3aa: CASSVPGTSVDEQFF

j_gene: TRBJ1-2
v_gene: TRBV2
d_gene: TRBD1
CDR3aa: CASKFRTGNDYGYTF

j_gene: TRBJ2-1
v_gene: TRBV11-2
d_gene: TRBD2
CDR3aa: CASSFGGAYNEQFF

j_gene: TRBJ1-4
v_gene: TRBV4-2
d_gene: TRBD1
CDR3aa: CASSHLQGQANEKLFF

j_gene: TRBJ2-3
v_gene: TRBV9
d_gene: TRBD2
CDR3aa: CASSVGSGEPDTQYF

j_gene: TRBJ2-7
v_gene: TRBV18
d_gene: TRBD2
CDR3aa: CASSPGLAVSYEQYF

j_gene: TRBJ2-7
v_gene: TRBV5-1
d_gene: TRBD2
CDR3aa: CASSLYEAAGAYEQYF

j_gene: TRBJ2-3
v_gene: TRBV29-1
d_gene: TRBD2
CDR3aa: CSVQGLAGVSTDTQYF